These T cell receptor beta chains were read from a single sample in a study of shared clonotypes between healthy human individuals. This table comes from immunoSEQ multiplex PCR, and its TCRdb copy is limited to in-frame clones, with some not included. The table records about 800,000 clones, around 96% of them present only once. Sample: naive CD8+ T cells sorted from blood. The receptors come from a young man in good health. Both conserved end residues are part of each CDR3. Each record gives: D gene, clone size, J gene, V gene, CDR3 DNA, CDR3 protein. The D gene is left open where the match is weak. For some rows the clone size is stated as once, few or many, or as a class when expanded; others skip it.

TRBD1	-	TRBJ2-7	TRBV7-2	TGTGCCAGCAGCTTAGGGGCAGGGGGCCTCTACGAGCAGTACTTC	CASSLGAGGLYEQYF
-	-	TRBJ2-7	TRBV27	TGTGCCAGCAGGGGGCTCGGCTACGAGCAGTACTTC	CASRGLGYEQYF
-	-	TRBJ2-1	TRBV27	TGTGCCAGCTCTCGCAGCGGTTACAATGAGCAGTTCTTC	CASSRSGYNEQFF
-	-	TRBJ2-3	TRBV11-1	TGTGCCAGCAGCTCACTACCCGCGGGCCCTCAGGATACGCAGTATTTT	CASSSLPAGPQDTQYF
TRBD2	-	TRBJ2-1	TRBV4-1	TGCGCCAGCAGCCAAGAAGACCGGGGGGGCAAGTTCTTC	CASSQEDRGGKFF
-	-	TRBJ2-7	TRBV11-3	TGTGCCAGCAGCCGTCGGTCAGGGGGGTCCTACGAGCAGTACTTC	CASSRRSGGSYEQYF
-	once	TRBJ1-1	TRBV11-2	TGTGCCAGCAGCTTAAGGGCCGGACGGAAGAACACTGAAGCTTTCTTT	CASSLRAGRKNTEAFF
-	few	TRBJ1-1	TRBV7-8	TGTGCCAGCAGCTTACAGGGACGGACTGAAGCTTTCTTT	CASSLQGRTEAFF
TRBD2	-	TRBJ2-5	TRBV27	TGTGCCAGCAGGGCGAGAATGCGGGGGGTAGGCCTACAAGAGACCCAGTACTTC	CASRARMRGVGLQETQYF
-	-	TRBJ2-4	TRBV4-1	TGCGCCAGCAGCCAAATGGGGGCCAAAAACATTCAGTACTTC	CASSQMGAKNIQYF
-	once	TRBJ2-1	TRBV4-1	TGCGCCAGCAGCCAAGATTTGGGGCAGCAGTTCTTC	CASSQDLGQQFF
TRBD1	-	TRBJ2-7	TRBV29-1	TGCAGCGTAATGACAGGGCAGTCCTACGAGCAGTACTTC	CSVMTGQSYEQYF
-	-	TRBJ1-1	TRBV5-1	TGCGCCAGCAGCTTGGCCCTCGCCGGGACGAGGAACACTGAAGCTTTCTTT	CASSLALAGTRNTEAFF
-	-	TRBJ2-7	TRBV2	TGTGCCAGCAGTGAAATAGGCCAAGCTAGCTCCGAAAGGGAGCAGTACTTC	CASSEIGQASSEREQYF
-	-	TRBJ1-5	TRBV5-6	TGTGCCAGCAGTCTCCCTCCGGGAAAATTTTATAGCAATCAGCCCCAGCATTTT	CASSLPPGKFYSNQPQHF
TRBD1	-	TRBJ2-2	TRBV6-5	TGTGCCAGCAGTTACTCGACAGGGGCCGGCGGGGAGCTGTTTTTT	CASSYSTGAGGELFF
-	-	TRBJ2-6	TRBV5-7	TGTGCCAGCAGCTTATCTGCAGGGTCTGGGGCCAACGTCCTGACTTTC	CASSLSAGSGANVLTF
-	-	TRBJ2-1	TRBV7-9	TGTGCCAGCAGCTCTATTACGTACAATGAGCAGTTCTTC	CASSSITYNEQFF
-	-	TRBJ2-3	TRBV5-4	TGTGCCAGCAGCCCTGAAACAGATACGCAGTATTTT	CASSPETDTQYF
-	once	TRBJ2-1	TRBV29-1	TGCAGCGTTGTTGAGGCGGTAGAGCAGTTCTTC	CSVVEAVEQFF
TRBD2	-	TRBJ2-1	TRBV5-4	TGTGCCAGCAGCTTGTCTAGCGGCCTGTACAATGAGCAGTTCTTC	CASSLSSGLYNEQFF
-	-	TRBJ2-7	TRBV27	TGTGCCAGCAGTTCCTGGGACAAAACGGGCGAGCAGTACTTC	CASSSWDKTGEQYF
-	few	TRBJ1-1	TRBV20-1	TGCAGTGCTAGAGATGCTGAAGCTTTCTTT	CSARDAEAFF
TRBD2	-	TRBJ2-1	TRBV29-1	TGCAGCGTGGAAGGACTAGCGGGAGGGTCCTACAATGAGCAGTTCTTC	CSVEGLAGGSYNEQFF
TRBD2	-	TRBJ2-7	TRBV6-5	TGTGCCAGCAGTTACGACGCCAGCGGGAGCTCCTACGAGCAGTACTTC	CASSYDASGSSYEQYF
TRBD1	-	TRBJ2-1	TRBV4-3	TGCGCCAGCAGCCAAGATAAGTATACACGGACAGGGGGCCTTTACCACAATGAGCAGTTCTTC	CASSQDKYTRTGGLYHNEQFF
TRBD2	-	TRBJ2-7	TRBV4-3	TGCGCCAGCAGCCAAGGAATAGCGGGATCATACGAGCAGTACTTC	CASSQGIAGSYEQYF
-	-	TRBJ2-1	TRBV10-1	TGCGCCAGCAGTGAGAGGGCGGGTGGGGACTACAATGAGCAGTTCTTC	CASSERAGGDYNEQFF
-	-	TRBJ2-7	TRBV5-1	TGCGCCAGCAGCCTCCTCGATTCTCTCGAGCAGTACTTC	CASSLLDSLEQYF
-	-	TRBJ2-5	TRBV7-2	TGTGCCAGCAGCTTAGCGATTTATTCGGGGCCGATGGGTGAGACCCAGTACTTC	CASSLAIYSGPMGETQYF
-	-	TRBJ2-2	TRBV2	TGTGCCAGCAGTCCAATCGGGAGGAACACCGGGGAGCTGTTTTTT	CASSPIGRNTGELFF
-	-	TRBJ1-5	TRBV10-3	TGTGCCATCAGTGAGAGACAGATAGGGGATCAGCCCCAGCATTTT	CAISERQIGDQPQHF
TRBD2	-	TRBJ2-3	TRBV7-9	TGTGCCAGCAGCTTAGTTCGGTCCGGGAGGGGGAATATGGATACGCAGTATTTT	CASSLVRSGRGNMDTQYF
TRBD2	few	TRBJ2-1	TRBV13	TGTGCCAGCAGCTTAGTCCCGACTAGCGGGAGTTACAATGAGCAGTTCTTC	CASSLVPTSGSYNEQFF
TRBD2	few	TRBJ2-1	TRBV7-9	TGTGCCAGCAGCTCAACGTTTAGCGGGGAGTACAATGAGCAGTTCTTC	CASSSTFSGEYNEQFF
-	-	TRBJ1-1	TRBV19	TGTGCCAGTAGTATGGTCCGAAACACTGAAGCTTTCTTT	CASSMVRNTEAFF
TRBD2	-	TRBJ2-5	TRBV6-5	TGTGCCAGCAGTGTAGCGGGAGGGCTTGAGACCCAGTACTTC	CASSVAGGLETQYF
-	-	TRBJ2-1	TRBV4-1	TGCGCCAGCAGCCACTTCAGGGGAGACAATGAGCAGTTCTTC	CASSHFRGDNEQFF
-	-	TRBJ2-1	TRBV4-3	TGCGCCAGCAGCCAAGATGGGGGTTCCTACAATGAGCAGTTCTTC	CASSQDGGSYNEQFF
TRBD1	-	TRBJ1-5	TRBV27	TGTGCCAGCAGTTTAGGCAGGGGGGAACTCAATCAGCCCCAGCATTTT	CASSLGRGELNQPQHF
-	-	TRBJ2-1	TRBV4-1	TGCGCCAGCAGCGCCGCCGGGACGGAAAATGAGCAGTTCTTC	CASSAAGTENEQFF
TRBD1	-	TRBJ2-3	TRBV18	TGTGCCAGCTCACCCCGGGACAGACATCTGACAGAAAAAAGAGATACGCAGTATTTT	CASSPRDRHLTEKRDTQYF
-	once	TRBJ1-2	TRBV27	TGTGCCAGCACAATGACACCCGGGGATGGCTACACCTTC	CASTMTPGDGYTF
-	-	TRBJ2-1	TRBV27	TGTGCCAGCAGTGCATACAATGAGCAGTTCTTC	CASSAYNEQFF
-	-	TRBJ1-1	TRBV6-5	TGTGCCACCTCGCCCGGCAGTGGCACTGAAGCTTTCTTT	CATSPGSGTEAFF
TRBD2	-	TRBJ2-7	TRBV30	TGTGCCTGGAGACTTAGCGGGAGAGAAAACGAGCAGTACTTC	CAWRLSGRENEQYF
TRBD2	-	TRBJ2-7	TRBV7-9	TGTGCCAGCAGCTCAACCCTAGCGGGAGGCCACTACGAGCAGTACTTC	CASSSTLAGGHYEQYF
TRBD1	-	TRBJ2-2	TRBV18	TGTGCCAGCTCACCCGAAACAGGGGACACCGGGGAGCTGTTTTTT	CASSPETGDTGELFF
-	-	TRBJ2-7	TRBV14	TGTGCCAGCAGCCCCGGTTGGCAGGGGATCCCCCACGAGCAGTACTTC	CASSPGWQGIPHEQYF
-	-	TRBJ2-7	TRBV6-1	TGTGCCAGCAGTGGTTGGGACTCCCGCTTGCTCTACGAGCAGTACTTC	CASSGWDSRLLYEQYF